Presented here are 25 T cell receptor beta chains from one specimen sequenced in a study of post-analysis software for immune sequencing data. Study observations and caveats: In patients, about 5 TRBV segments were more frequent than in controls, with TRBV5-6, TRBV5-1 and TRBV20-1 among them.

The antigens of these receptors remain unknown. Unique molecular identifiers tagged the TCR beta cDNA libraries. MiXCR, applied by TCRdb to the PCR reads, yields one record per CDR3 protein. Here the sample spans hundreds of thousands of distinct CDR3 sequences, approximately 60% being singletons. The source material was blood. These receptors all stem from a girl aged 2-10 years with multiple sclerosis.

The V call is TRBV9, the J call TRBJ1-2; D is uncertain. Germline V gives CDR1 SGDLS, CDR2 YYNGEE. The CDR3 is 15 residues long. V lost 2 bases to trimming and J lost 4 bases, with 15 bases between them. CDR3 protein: CASSVMGVDLYGYTF. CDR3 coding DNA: TGTGCCAGCAGCGTTATGGGCGTCGACCTCTATGGCTACACCTTC. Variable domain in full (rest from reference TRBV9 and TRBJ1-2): DSGVTQTPKHLITATGQRVTLRCSPRSGDLSVYWYQQSLDQGLQFLIQYYNGEERAKGNILERFSAQQFPDLHSELNLSSLELGDSALYFCASSVMGVDLYGYTFGSGTRLTVV.

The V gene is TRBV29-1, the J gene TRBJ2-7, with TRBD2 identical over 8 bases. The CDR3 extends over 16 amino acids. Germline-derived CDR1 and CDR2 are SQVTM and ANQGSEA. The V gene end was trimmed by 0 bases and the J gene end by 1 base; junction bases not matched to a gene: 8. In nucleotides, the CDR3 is TGCAGCGTTGAAGATCGGGGGGGTATCGGGTCCTACGAGCAGTACTTC. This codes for CSVEDRGGIGSYEQYF.

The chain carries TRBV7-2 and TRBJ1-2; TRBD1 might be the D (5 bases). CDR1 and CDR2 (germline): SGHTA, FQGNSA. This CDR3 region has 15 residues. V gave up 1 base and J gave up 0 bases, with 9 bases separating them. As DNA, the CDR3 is TGTGCCAGCAGCTTAGAACAGGACGCTAACTATGGCTACACCTTC. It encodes CASSLEQDANYGYTF.

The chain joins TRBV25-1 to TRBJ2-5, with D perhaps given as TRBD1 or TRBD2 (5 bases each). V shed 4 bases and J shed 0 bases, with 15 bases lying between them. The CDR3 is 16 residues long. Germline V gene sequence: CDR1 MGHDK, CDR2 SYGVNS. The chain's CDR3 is CASSAGPGTDQETQYF. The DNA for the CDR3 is TGTGCCAGCAGTGCGGGACCTGGGACCGACCAAGAGACCCAGTACTTC.

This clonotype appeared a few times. The DNA of the CDR3 is TGTGCCAGCAGTCCAACGCGGGGGAGCGAGCAGTACTTC. Protein: CASSPTRGSEQYF. The rearrangement links TRBV12-3 or TRBV12-4 to TRBJ2-7, with 7 nucleotides matching TRBD2. The V segment lost 5 bases and the J segment 6 bases; nucleotides outside the gene matches: 7. The CDR3 consists of 13 residues.

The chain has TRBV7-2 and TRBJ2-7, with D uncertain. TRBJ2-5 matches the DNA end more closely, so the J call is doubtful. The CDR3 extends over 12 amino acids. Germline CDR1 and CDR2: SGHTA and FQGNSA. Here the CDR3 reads CASRVGRETQYF. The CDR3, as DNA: TGTGCCAGCAGGGTGGGAAGGGAGACCCAGTACTTC.

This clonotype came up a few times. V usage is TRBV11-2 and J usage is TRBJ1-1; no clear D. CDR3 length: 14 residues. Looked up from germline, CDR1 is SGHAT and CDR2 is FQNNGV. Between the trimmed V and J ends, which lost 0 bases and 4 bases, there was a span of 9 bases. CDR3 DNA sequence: TGTGCCAGCAGCTTAGATCGGCAACGCACTGAAGCTTTCTTT. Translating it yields CASSLDRQRTEAFF. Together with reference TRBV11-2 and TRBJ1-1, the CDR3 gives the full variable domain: EAGVAQSPRYKIIEKRQSVAFWCNPISGHATLYWYQQILGQGPKLLIQFQNNGVVDDSQLPKDRFSAERLKGVDSTLKIQPAKLEDSAVYLCASSLDRQRTEAFFGQGTRLTVV.

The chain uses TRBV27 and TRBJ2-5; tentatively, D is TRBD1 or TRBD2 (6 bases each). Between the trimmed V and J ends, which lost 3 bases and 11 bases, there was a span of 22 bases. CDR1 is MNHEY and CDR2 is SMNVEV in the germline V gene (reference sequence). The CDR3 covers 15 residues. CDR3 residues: CASSFSGLGGNEQYF. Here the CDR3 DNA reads TGTGCCAGCAGTTTCTCAGGGTTAGGGGGGAATGAGCAGTACTTC.

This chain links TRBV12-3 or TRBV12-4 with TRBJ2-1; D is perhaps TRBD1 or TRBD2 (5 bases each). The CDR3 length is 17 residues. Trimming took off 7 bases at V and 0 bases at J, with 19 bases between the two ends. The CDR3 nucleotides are TGTGCCAGCAACGTCAACCCAGGGACCCCCTCCTACAATGAGCAGTTCTTC. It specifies CASNVNPGTPSYNEQFF.

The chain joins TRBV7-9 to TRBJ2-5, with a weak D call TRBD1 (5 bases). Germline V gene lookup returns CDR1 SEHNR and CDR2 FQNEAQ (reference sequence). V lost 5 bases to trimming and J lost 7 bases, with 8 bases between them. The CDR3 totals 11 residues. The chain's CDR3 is CASSATGTQYF. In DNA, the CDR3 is TGTGCCAGCAGCGCAACAGGGACCCAGTACTTC.

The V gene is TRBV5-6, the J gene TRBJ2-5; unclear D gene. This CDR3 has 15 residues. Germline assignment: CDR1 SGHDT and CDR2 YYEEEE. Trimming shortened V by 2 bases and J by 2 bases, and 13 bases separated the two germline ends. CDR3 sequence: CASSLGIGDQETQYF. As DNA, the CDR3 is TGTGCCAGCAGCTTAGGTATCGGAGATCAAGAGACCCAGTACTTC.

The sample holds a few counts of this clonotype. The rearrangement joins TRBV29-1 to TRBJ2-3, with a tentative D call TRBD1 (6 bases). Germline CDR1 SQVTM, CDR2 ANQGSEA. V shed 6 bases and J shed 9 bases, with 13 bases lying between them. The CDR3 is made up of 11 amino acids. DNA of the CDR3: TGCAGCGTACTCGACAGGCGGACGCAGTATTTT. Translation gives CSVLDRRTQYF.

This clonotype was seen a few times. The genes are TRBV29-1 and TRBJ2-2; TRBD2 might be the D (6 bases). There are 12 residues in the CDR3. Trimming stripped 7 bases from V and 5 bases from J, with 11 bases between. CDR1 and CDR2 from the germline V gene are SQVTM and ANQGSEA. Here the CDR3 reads CSADGGTGELFF. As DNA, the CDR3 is TGCAGCGCCGACGGGGGTACCGGGGAGCTGTTTTTT.

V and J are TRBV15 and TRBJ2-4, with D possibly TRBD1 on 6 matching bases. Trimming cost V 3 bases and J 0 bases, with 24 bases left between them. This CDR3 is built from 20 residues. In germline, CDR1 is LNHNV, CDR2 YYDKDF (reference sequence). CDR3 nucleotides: TGTGCCACCAGCAGGGACGATCAGTGGGGGCGCAACCTAGCCAAAAACATTCAGTACTTC. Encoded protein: CATSRDDQWGRNLAKNIQYF.

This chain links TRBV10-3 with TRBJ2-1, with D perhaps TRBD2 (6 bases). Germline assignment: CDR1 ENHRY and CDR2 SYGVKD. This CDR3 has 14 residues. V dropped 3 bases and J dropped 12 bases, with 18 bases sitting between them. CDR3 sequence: CAISETQLASGQFF. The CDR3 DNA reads TGTGCCATCAGTGAAACTCAACTAGCTAGTGGGCAGTTCTTC.

For the CDR3, the DNA is TGTGCCATCAGTGAATCGGGACAGGGACTTTACGAGCAGTACTTC. It codes for CAISESGQGLYEQYF. The rearrangement uses TRBV10-3 and TRBJ2-7; 9 bases fit TRBD1. The germline CDR1 and CDR2 sequences are ENHRY and SYGVKD. The length of the CDR3 is 15 residues. The V gene end was trimmed by 3 bases and the J gene end by 4 bases; junction bases not matched to a gene: 7.

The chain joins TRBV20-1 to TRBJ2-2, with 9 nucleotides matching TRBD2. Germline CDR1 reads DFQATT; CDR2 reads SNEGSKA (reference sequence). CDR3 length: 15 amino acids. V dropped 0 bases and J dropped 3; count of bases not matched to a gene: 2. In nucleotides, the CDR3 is TGCAGTGCTAGAGATCCTAGCGGGGACACCGGGGAGCTGTTTTTT. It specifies CSARDPSGDTGELFF.

The CDR3 protein is CASSQGRVAAETQYF. The CDR3 DNA is TGCGCCAGCAGCCAAGGCCGTGTGGCAGCGGAGACCCAGTACTTC. V is TRBV4-1 and J is TRBJ2-5; D ambiguous. Trimming removed 1 base from V and 5 bases from J, with 14 bases in between. The CDR3 has 15 amino acids. Germline V gene data show CDR1 as MGHRA and CDR2 as YSYEKL.

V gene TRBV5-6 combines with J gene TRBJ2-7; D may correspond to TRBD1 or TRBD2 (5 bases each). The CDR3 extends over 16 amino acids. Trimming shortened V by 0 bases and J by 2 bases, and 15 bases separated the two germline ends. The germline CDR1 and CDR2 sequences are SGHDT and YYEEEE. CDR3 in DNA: TGTGCCAGCAGCTTGGCCGGGATGCCGGGACCCTACGAGCAGTACTTC. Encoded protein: CASSLAGMPGPYEQYF.

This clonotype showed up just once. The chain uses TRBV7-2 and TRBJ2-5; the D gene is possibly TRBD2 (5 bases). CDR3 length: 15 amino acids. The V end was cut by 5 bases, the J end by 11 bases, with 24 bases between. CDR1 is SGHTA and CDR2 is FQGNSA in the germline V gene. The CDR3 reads CASSPSGSSYNEQYF. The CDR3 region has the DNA TGTGCCAGCAGCCCGAGCGGCTCCTCCTACAATGAGCAGTACTTC.

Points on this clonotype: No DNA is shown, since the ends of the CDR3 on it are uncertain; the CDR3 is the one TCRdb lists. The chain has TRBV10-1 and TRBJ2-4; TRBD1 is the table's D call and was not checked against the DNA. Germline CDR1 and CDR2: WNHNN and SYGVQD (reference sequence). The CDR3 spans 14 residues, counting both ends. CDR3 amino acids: CASSETRFGAGQYF.

CDR3 nucleotides: TGTGCCAGCAGTTATGACCCGGTCGGAACGCAGTATTTT. Encoded protein: CASSYDPVGTQYF. The chain has TRBV12-3 or TRBV12-4 and TRBJ2-3; D remains unclear. The V gene lost 4 bases and the J gene lost 9 bases, with 14 bases spanning the gap. This CDR3 is 13 amino acids long.

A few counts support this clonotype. CDR3: CASSRGTGDTQYF. The CDR3 coding sequence is TGTGCCAGCAGTCGCGGGACCGGAGATACGCAGTATTTT. The gene calls are TRBV6-6 and TRBJ2-3; weak D call: TRBD2 (6 bases). Trimming took 5 bases from V and 5 from J, leaving 11 bases between them. CDR3 size: 13 residues. Germline lookup yields CDR1 MNHNY and CDR2 SVGAGI (reference sequence).

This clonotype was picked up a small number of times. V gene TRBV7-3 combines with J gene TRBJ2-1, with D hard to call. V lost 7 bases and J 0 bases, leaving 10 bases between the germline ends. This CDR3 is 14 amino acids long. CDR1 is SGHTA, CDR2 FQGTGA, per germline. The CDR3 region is CASKWDASYNEQFF. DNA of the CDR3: TGTGCCAGCAAATGGGATGCCTCCTACAATGAGCAGTTCTTC.

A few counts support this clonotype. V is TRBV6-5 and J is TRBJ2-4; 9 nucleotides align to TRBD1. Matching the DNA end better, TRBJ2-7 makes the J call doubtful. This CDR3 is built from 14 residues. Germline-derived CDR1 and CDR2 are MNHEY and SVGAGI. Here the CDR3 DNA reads TGTGCCAGCAGTACCGGGACAGGGTTCCACGAGCAGTACTTC. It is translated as CASSTGTGFHEQYF.